These 11 T cell receptor beta chains share one sample of origin, sequenced in a study of cytomegalovirus exposure and HLA in healthy donors. The data were produced by immunoSEQ multiplex PCR, yet TCRdb's version contains in-frame clones alone and is incomplete. The sample has a few hundred thousand clones; just over 85% are singletons. Sequenced input: PBMCs. The receptors originated from a woman in her late teens or twenties in good health and CMV-seronegative.

The chain couples TRBV7-7 to TRBJ2-2, with 8 bases that match TRBD1. CDR1 is SSHAT and CDR2 is FNYEAQ in the germline V gene (reference sequence). V trimming: 5 bases; J trimming: 7 bases; junction bases outside the gene matches: 9. The CDR3 is 15 amino acids. In nucleotides, the CDR3 is TGTGCCAGCAGCCCCCGGACAGGGTCGGGCGGGGAGCTGTTTTTT. Its translation: CASSPRTGSGGELFF.

The chain employs TRBV15 and TRBJ1-1, with 8 bases lining up with TRBD1. The length of the CDR3 is 18 residues. CDR1 and CDR2 (germline): LNHNV, YYDKDF (reference sequence). J lost 4 bases, V lost 5 bases, and 18 bases had no gene match. The CDR3 region is CATSLGTTGDRLRTEAFF. The CDR3, as DNA: TGTGCCACCAGCTTAGGGACTACAGGGGACAGGCTTCGCACTGAAGCTTTCTTT. The full variable domain, completed using reference TRBV15 and TRBJ1-1, is DAMVIQNPRYQVTQFGKPVTLSCSQTLNHNVMYWYQQKSSQAPKLLFHYYDKDFNNEADTPDNFQSRRPNTSFCFLDIRSPGLGDTAMYLCATSLGTTGDRLRTEAFFGQGTRLTVV.

The CDR3 reads CASSIDTSNYGYTF. CDR3 nucleotide sequence: TGCGCCAGCAGCATAGACACCTCTAACTATGGCTACACCTTC. The chain carries TRBV5-1 and TRBJ1-2; D not certain. Germline values: CDR1 SGHRS, CDR2 YFSETQ. The V and J ends lost 4 bases and 0 bases respectively, with 10 bases between them. The CDR3 length is 14 residues.

The chain is built from TRBV2 and TRBJ2-5; 16 bases are a match to TRBD2. Germline CDR1 reads SNHLY; CDR2 reads FYNNEI. This CDR3 region has 15 residues. V was pared by 6 bases and J by 3 bases, with 1 base of the junction left unmatched. CDR3 protein: CASRGTSGREETQYF. As DNA, the CDR3 is TGTGCCAGCAGGGGGACTAGCGGGAGGGAAGAGACCCAGTACTTC.

V and J are TRBV28 and TRBJ2-3, with TRBD2 matching 12 bases. The length of the CDR3 is 15 residues. Germline-derived CDR1 and CDR2 are MDHEN and SYDVKM. V shed 10 bases, J shed 6 bases, and the junction held 11 bases outside the gene matches. CDR3 sequence: CATARTSGTLDTQYF. For the CDR3, the DNA is TGTGCCACTGCACGGACTAGCGGGACCTTGGATACGCAGTATTTT. Using reference TRBV28 and TRBJ2-3 for the parts outside the CDR3, the full variable domain is DVKVTQSSRYLVKRTGEKVFLECVQDMDHENMFWYRQDPGLGLRLIYFSYDVKMKEKGDIPEGYSVSREKKERFSLILESASTNQTSMYLCATARTSGTLDTQYFGPGTRLTVL.

The chain combines TRBV5-1 with TRBJ1-5; 8 nucleotides match TRBD1. In germline, CDR1 is SGHRS, CDR2 YFSETQ. CDR3 length equals 15 residues. The V and J ends lost 4 bases and 5 bases, in that order; junction bases with no gene match: 8. CDR3 sequence (DNA): TGCGCCAGCAGCCCAGGGACAGGCCTTTATCAGCCCCAGCATTTT. It yields the protein CASSPGTGLYQPQHF. The whole variable domain, remainder taken from reference TRBV5-1 and TRBJ1-5, is KAGVTQTPRYLIKTRGQQVTLSCSPISGHRSVSWYQQTPGQGLQFLFEYFSETQRNKGNFPGRFSGRQFSNSRSEMNVSTLELGDSALYLCASSPGTGLYQPQHFGDGTRLSIL.

CDR3: CASSSGQVEGNEQFF. Written as DNA, the CDR3 is TGTGCCAGCAGCTCGGGACAGGTGGAAGGGAATGAGCAGTTCTTC. The chain uses TRBV5-4 and TRBJ2-1; 8 bases map to TRBD1. The ends lost 3 bases at V and 7 bases at J; junction bases unmatched: 9. The CDR3 runs 15 residues. Germline loops: CDR1 SGHNT, CDR2 YYREEE (reference sequence).

The chain carries TRBV18 and TRBJ2-6, with 8 bases identical to TRBD1. V lost 3 bases, J lost 4 bases, and 8 bases stayed unmatched. CDR3 length: 17 amino acids. Germline V CDR1 and CDR2: KGHSH, LQKENI. Written as DNA, the CDR3 is TGTGCCAGCTCACCTAACCAGGGGGCGCGAGGGGCCAACGTCCTGACTTTC. It specifies CASSPNQGARGANVLTF.

The chain employs TRBV7-9 and TRBJ1-1, with a possible D match to TRBD1 (6 bases). Germline-derived CDR1 and CDR2 are SEHNR and FQNEAQ (reference sequence). The V end was cut by 4 bases, the J end by 3 bases, with 18 bases between. The CDR3 has 16 residues. The CDR3 nucleotides are TGTGCCAGCAGCTCTTCACGGACAGTAATTTACACTGAAGCTTTCTTT. Translating it yields CASSSSRTVIYTEAFF.

The chain is built from TRBV19 and TRBJ2-7; D perhaps matches TRBD1 (5 bases). V lost 3 bases and J lost 0, with 9 bases in between. Germline V gene lookup returns CDR1 LNHDA and CDR2 SQIVND (reference sequence). This CDR3 contains 14 residues. This CDR3 reads CASSMQGRSYEQYF. The CDR3 DNA is TGTGCCAGTAGTATGCAGGGCCGCTCCTACGAGCAGTACTTC.

CDR3 region: CASNPGLHTDTQYF. CDR3 in DNA: TGCGCCAGCAACCCGGGACTCCACACAGATACGCAGTATTTT. This chain links TRBV10-1 with TRBJ2-3; D perhaps matches TRBD2 (6 bases). CDR3 size: 14 residues. Germline CDR1 reads WNHNN; CDR2 reads SYGVQD (reference sequence). Trimming left V 7 bases short and J 2 bases short, with 13 bases between.